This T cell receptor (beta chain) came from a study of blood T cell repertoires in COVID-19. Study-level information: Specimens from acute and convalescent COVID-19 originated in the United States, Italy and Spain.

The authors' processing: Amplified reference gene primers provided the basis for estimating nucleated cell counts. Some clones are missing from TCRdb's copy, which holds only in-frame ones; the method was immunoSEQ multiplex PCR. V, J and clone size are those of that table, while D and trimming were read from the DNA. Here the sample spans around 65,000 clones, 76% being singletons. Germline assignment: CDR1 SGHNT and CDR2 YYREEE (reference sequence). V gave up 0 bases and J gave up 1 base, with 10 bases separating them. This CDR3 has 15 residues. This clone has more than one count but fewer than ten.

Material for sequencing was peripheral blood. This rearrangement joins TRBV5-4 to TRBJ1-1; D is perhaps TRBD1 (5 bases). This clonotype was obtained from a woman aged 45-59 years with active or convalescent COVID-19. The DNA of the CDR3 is TGTGCCAGCAGCTTGGCCCCGACAGCGAACACTGAAGCTTTCTTT. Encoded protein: CASSLAPTANTEAFF.